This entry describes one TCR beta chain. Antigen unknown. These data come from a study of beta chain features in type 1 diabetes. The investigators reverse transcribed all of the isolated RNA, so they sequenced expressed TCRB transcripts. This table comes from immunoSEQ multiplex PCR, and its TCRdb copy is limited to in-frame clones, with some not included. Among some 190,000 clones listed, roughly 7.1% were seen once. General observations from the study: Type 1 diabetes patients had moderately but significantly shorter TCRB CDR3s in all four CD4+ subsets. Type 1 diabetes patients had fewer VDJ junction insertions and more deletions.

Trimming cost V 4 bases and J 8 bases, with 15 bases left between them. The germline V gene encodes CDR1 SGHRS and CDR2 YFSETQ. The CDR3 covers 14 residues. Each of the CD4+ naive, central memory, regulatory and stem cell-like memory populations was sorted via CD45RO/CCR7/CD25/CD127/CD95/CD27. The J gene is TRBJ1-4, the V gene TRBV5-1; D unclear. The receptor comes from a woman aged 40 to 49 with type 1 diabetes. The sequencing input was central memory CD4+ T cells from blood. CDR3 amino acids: CASSKFGDYEKLFF. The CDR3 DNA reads TGCGCCAGCAGCAAATTTGGAGATTACGAAAAACTGTTTTTT. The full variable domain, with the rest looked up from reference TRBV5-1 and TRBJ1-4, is KAGVTQTPRYLIKTRGQQVTLSCSPISGHRSVSWYQQTPGQGLQFLFEYFSETQRNKGNFPGRFSGRQFSNSRSEMNVSTLELGDSALYLCASSKFGDYEKLFFGSGTQLSVL.